These 25 T cell receptor beta chains share one sample of origin, sequenced in a study of T cells in Graves' hyperthyroidism and ophthalmopathy (dated by TCRdb to between 2017 and 2020). Library prep was done by multiplex PCR. The sequencer was an Illumina HiSeq 2000. TCR beta CDR3 regions were amplified from RNA transcripts. For the first round of RT-PCR on the TCR CDR3, the HTBI primer set was used together with the Qiagen OneStep RT-PCR kit. TCRdb reanalyzed the raw reads on its own, using fastp at Q25 for trimming and MiXCR for clone calling, and kept in-frame beta chains. Each CDR3 protein gets just one entry, which takes the most common genes and DNA from the rows behind it. Counted in this sample were roughly 290,000 distinct CDR3 sequences; 10% to 15% of them appeared once. Roughly 7.5% of the sample comes from the top ten. Sample: blood. All receptors derive from a woman aged 25 to 39 with Graves' hyperthyroidism that later progressed to Graves' ophthalmopathy.

This clonotype was recorded a few times. The rearrangement joins TRBV5-1 to TRBJ2-5; 13 bases fit TRBD2. From germline, CDR1 is SGHRS and CDR2 YFSETQ. J gave up 4 bases and V 4 bases, and 4 bases lay outside the gene matches. This CDR3 is 15 amino acids long. The CDR3 DNA sequence: TGCGCCAGCAGCCAGGGACTAGCGGGGCCAGAGACCCAGTACTTC. Its protein is CASSQGLAGPETQYF. The entire variable domain, with the rest obtained from reference TRBV5-1 and TRBJ2-5, is as follows: KAGVTQTPRYLIKTRGQQVTLSCSPISGHRSVSWYQQTPGQGLQFLFEYFSETQRNKGNFPGRFSGRQFSNSRSEMNVSTLELGDSALYLCASSQGLAGPETQYFGPGTRLLVL.

This clonotype was counted many times. The chain uses TRBV28 and TRBJ2-1, with 10 bases fitting TRBD1. CDR3 length: 17 amino acids. Germline V gene lookup returns CDR1 MDHEN and CDR2 SYDVKM. The V gene end was trimmed by 1 base and the J gene end by 7 bases; junction bases not matched to a gene: 10. CDR3 amino acids: CASSLFLRQGAENEQFF. The CDR3 DNA reads TGTGCCAGCAGTTTATTTCTTAGACAGGGGGCCGAGAATGAGCAGTTCTTC.

The sample holds many counts of this clonotype. The V gene is TRBV6-2 or TRBV6-3, the J gene TRBJ2-1; 9 bases line up with TRBD2. Germline assignment: CDR1 MNHEY and CDR2 SVGEGT. Germline trimming cut 5 bases from V and 5 bases from J; bases unmatched to any gene: 13. CDR3 size: 17 residues. The chain's CDR3 is CASSRRLAVYFDNEQFF. The CDR3, as DNA: TGTGCCAGCAGTCGGCGACTAGCGGTTTACTTCGACAATGAGCAGTTCTTC.

This chain links TRBV6-4 with TRBJ1-2; D is unresolved. CDR1 MRHNA and CDR2 SNTAGT come from the germline V gene. V shed 8 bases and J shed 8 bases, with 12 bases lying between them. The CDR3 is 11 residues long. The DNA of the CDR3 is TGTGCCAGCTCACAACGGAACGGCTACACCTTC. This encodes CASSQRNGYTF.

The V and J genes are TRBV9 and TRBJ2-1, with D uncertain. Germline assignment: CDR1 SGDLS and CDR2 YYNGEE. The germline V and J ends were trimmed by 1 base and 9 bases, with 8 bases remaining between them. This CDR3 spans 12 amino acids. CDR3 in DNA: TGTGCCAGCAGCGTAAAGCTCGGTGAGCAGTTCTTC. Residues: CASSVKLGEQFF.

This clonotype was detected a few times. This may stem from a read error, because a much larger clone lies one nucleotide away. The genes are TRBV6-2 or TRBV6-3 and TRBJ2-1; D is unresolved. Per the germline V gene, CDR1 is MNHEY and CDR2 is SVGEGT. The ends were cut back, 5 bases at V and 6 bases at J, with 17 bases in the middle. The CDR3 has 15 amino acids. The CDR3, as DNA: TGTGCCAGCAGTAGAAGTCATGTCTACGGCAATGAGCAGTTCTTC. It encodes CASSRSHVYGNEQFF.

This clonotype showed up just a few times. The rearrangement uses TRBV28 and TRBJ1-5; no firm D call. From germline, CDR1 is MDHEN and CDR2 SYDVKM. CDR3 length equals 15 residues. With 6 bases removed from V and 7 bases from J, the gap between germline ends came to 19 bases. In DNA form, the CDR3 reads TGTGCCAGCAGCAAGCCCAATAAGAGGATCCAGCCCCAGCATTTT. This sequence encodes CASSKPNKRIQPQHF.

J is TRBJ2-3 and V is TRBV30, with a weak D call TRBD1 (6 bases). Germline V CDR1 and CDR2: GTSNPN, SVGIG (reference sequence). The V gene lost 3 bases and the J gene lost 5 bases, with 15 bases spanning the gap. The CDR3 is 14 residues long. The CDR3 DNA sequence: TGTGCCTGGAGGTCTGCAGGGGCCGGAGATACGCAGTATTTT. Its translation: CAWRSAGAGDTQYF.

A few counts support this clonotype. The V call is TRBV2, the J call TRBJ1-4; TRBD1 is a possible D gene (5 bases). In germline, CDR1 is SNHLY, CDR2 FYNNEI. This CDR3 region has 14 residues. V lost 6 bases to trimming and J lost 3 bases, with 11 bases between them. In nucleotides, the CDR3 is TGTGCCAGCAGGACGGGGGTAGCTAATGAAAAACTGTTTTTT. Encoded protein: CASRTGVANEKLFF.

This clonotype was seen ten or more times. The chain joins TRBV7-2 to TRBJ2-2; D not resolved. V was pared by 3 bases and J by 2 bases, with 22 bases between. Germline values: CDR1 SGHTA, CDR2 FQGNSA. The CDR3 covers 19 residues. Written as DNA, the CDR3 is TGTGCCAGCAGCTTCGGCTACTTACATCAAAATCAAAACACCGGGGAGCTGTTTTTT. This gives the protein CASSFGYLHQNQNTGELFF.

A single count supports this clonotype. This may be a read error: a much more frequent sequence differs by one nucleotide. The gene calls are TRBV20-1 and TRBJ2-1; 8 bases are a match to TRBD2. Looked up from germline, CDR1 is DFQATT and CDR2 is SNEGSKA (reference sequence). The CDR3 loop spans 15 amino acids. V lost 1 base and J lost 5; bases outside the gene matches: 7. CDR3 sequence (DNA): TGCAGTGCTAGAGGTCCTAGCGGGCCCGACAATGAGCAGTTCTTC. It specifies CSARGPSGPDNEQFF.

J is TRBJ1-3 and V is TRBV19; 7 bases are shared with TRBD1. This CDR3 contains 13 residues. V lost 8 bases and J lost 2; bases outside the gene matches: 3. CDR1 is LNHDA, CDR2 SQIVND, per germline (reference sequence). Written as DNA, the CDR3 is TGTGCCAGTGGAGACAGGGCTGGAAACACCATATATTTT. It yields the protein CASGDRAGNTIYF.

The chain is built from TRBV20-1 and TRBJ1-3; TRBD1 might be the D (6 bases). Germline V gene data show CDR1 as DFQATT and CDR2 as SNEGSKA (reference sequence). The CDR3 extends over 13 amino acids. CDR3 amino acids: CAKRGGPGNTIYF. CDR3 nucleotide sequence: TGCGCAAAACGAGGGGGTCCTGGAAACACCATATATTTT.

This clonotype was observed at least ten times. The chain employs TRBV6-2 or TRBV6-3 and TRBJ2-7, with D perhaps TRBD1 or TRBD2 (5 bases each). V dropped 7 bases and J dropped 3 bases, with 16 bases sitting between them. From germline, CDR1 is MNHEY and CDR2 SVGEGT. The CDR3 extends over 14 amino acids. CDR3 bases: TGTGCCAGCACCGCCGGGACGGCGGGCTACGAGCAGTACTTC. This codes for CASTAGTAGYEQYF.

V and J are TRBV15 and TRBJ1-5, with 7 bases lining up with TRBD1. J was trimmed by 6 bases and V by 0 bases; bases with no gene match: 5. The germline V gene encodes CDR1 LNHNV and CDR2 YYDKDF (reference sequence). This CDR3 comprises 15 residues. CDR3 loop: CATSRDGTERQPQHF. The CDR3 nucleotides read TGTGCCACCAGCAGAGATGGGACAGAGCGTCAGCCCCAGCATTTT.

This clonotype showed up many times. The chain uses TRBV5-1 and TRBJ2-7, with D uncertain. Trimming took off 0 bases at V and 1 base at J, with 8 bases between the two ends. The CDR3 covers 14 residues. Per germline, CDR1 SGHRS and CDR2 YFSETQ. The CDR3 sequence: CASSLVRGSYEQYF. CDR3 bases: TGCGCCAGCAGCTTGGTGCGCGGTTCCTACGAGCAGTACTTC.

At least ten counts were recorded for this clonotype. CDR3 sequence reads: CASSLEGRQETQYF. The CDR3 DNA reads as TGCGCCAGCAGCTTGGAGGGGCGTCAAGAGACCCAGTACTTC. This chain links TRBV5-1 with TRBJ2-5; D is possibly TRBD1 (5 bases). Per germline, CDR1 SGHRS and CDR2 YFSETQ. Trimming pared 0 bases from V and 2 bases from J, leaving 8 bases between. The CDR3 is 14 amino acids.

This clonotype was detected many times. The chain couples TRBV9 to TRBJ2-5; TRBD2 matches at 11 bases. Germline loops: CDR1 SGDLS, CDR2 YYNGEE. The CDR3 has 16 residues. V gave up 3 bases and J gave up 2 bases; unmatched junction bases: 6. The CDR3 nucleotides are TGTGCCAGCAGCGCCGGACTAGCGGGTACACAAGAGACCCAGTACTTC. Translation: CASSAGLAGTQETQYF.

This clonotype has at least ten counts. V is TRBV10-3 and J is TRBJ2-7; possible D gene TRBD1, 6 bases. Germline V gene sequence: CDR1 ENHRY, CDR2 SYGVKD. The CDR3 totals 12 residues. V gave up 6 bases and J gave up 4 bases, with 10 bases separating them. The CDR3 sequence: CAISSTGYEQYF. The CDR3 coding sequence is TGTGCCATCAGCAGTACAGGGTACGAGCAGTACTTC.

There are many counts of this clonotype. The J gene is TRBJ2-3, the V gene TRBV2; 7 bases line up with TRBD2. V was clipped by 7 bases and J by 5 bases; unmatched bases: 3. The CDR3 has 12 residues. CDR1 SNHLY and CDR2 FYNNEI come from the germline V gene. CDR3 coding DNA: TGTGCCAGCAAACCGGGGGGAGATACGCAGTATTTT. Translated, it gives CASKPGGDTQYF.

V is TRBV9 and J is TRBJ2-1; D is unresolved. CDR3 length: 15 residues. CDR1 is SGDLS, CDR2 YYNGEE, per germline. Trimming shortened V by 4 bases and J by 6 bases, and 17 bases separated the two germline ends. In DNA form, the CDR3 reads TGTGCCAGCAGCTCTCGCCCGGACCCAGTCAATGAGCAGTTCTTC. Its protein is CASSSRPDPVNEQFF.

This clonotype has at least ten counts. The chain has TRBV20-1 and TRBJ2-5; D unresolved. This CDR3 region has 10 residues. The germline V gene encodes CDR1 DFQATT and CDR2 SNEGSKA (reference sequence). Trimming removed 0 bases at V and 12 bases at J, with 8 bases between. DNA for the CDR3: TGCAGTGCTAGAGACTTGGTAGAGTACTTC. Residues: CSARDLVEYF.

This clonotype was observed at least ten times. The chain links TRBV20-1 to TRBJ1-2; D unresolved. CDR3 length: 13 amino acids. Germline V gene data show CDR1 as DFQATT and CDR2 as SNEGSKA (reference sequence). The V end was cut by 6 bases, the J end by 7 bases, with 18 bases between. The CDR3 sequence is CSAAQLRIGGYTF. Here the CDR3 DNA reads TGCAGTGCGGCGCAACTACGAATTGGTGGCTACACCTTC.

This chain links TRBV28 with TRBJ1-5, with 11 nucleotides matching TRBD1. The V gene end was trimmed by 8 bases and the J gene end by 7 bases; junction bases not matched to a gene: 7. The CDR3 is 14 residues long. Germline CDR1 is MDHEN and CDR2 is SYDVKM. The CDR3 DNA reads TGTGCCAGCGGGGGGGGACAGGGGGGGCAGCCCCAGCATTTT. This sequence encodes CASGGGQGGQPQHF. Based on the CDR3 plus reference TRBV28 and TRBJ1-5, the full variable domain is DVKVTQSSRYLVKRTGEKVFLECVQDMDHENMFWYRQDPGLGLRLIYFSYDVKMKEKGDIPEGYSVSREKKERFSLILESASTNQTSMYLCASGGGQGGQPQHFGDGTRLSIL.

This clonotype was detected ten times or more. This chain joins TRBV7-3 and TRBJ2-7, with TRBD2 as a possible D gene (6 bases). Trimming removed 2 bases from V and 0 bases from J, with 11 bases in between. Germline loops: CDR1 SGHTA, CDR2 FQGTGA. This CDR3 contains 15 residues. DNA of the CDR3: TGTGCCAGCAGCTTAGGCGGGGCTAGCTCCTACGAGCAGTACTTC. Amino acids: CASSLGGASSYEQYF.